This paragraph reports one TCR beta chain. What it binds is unknown. The CDR3 loop spans 13 amino acids. The trim removed 2 bases at V and 10 bases at J, leaving 4 bases unmatched. Germline lookup yields CDR1 MRHNA and CDR2 SNTAGT. The data were produced by immunoSEQ multiplex PCR, yet TCRdb's version contains in-frame clones alone and is incomplete. The data hold fewer than 75,000 clones, with 90% to 95% observed a single time. The source of the sample is a study of T cell responses to AZD1222 COVID-19 vaccine. General study findings and limits: Spike-specific TCR repertoires showed rising breadth and depth after two AZD1222 doses. Researchers report vaccine-associated CD4 TCRs spanning spike, with dominance at 160-218 and 743-854. Variant regions that are unmutated are reportedly the target of nearly half of spike-specific TCRs. Mostly white British, mostly female donors; authors suggested clonal diversity may be underestimated.

The sequencing used peripheral blood, collected 28 days after the second dose of the MenACWY control vaccine. The chain recombines TRBV6-4 with TRBJ1-1, with TRBD1 identical over 10 bases. The sequence was obtained from an adult who received the MenACWY meningococcal vaccine as a control. In nucleotides, the CDR3 is TGTGCCAGCAGTGACGGGGGACAGGGGCGAGCTTTCTTT. Protein: CASSDGGQGRAFF.